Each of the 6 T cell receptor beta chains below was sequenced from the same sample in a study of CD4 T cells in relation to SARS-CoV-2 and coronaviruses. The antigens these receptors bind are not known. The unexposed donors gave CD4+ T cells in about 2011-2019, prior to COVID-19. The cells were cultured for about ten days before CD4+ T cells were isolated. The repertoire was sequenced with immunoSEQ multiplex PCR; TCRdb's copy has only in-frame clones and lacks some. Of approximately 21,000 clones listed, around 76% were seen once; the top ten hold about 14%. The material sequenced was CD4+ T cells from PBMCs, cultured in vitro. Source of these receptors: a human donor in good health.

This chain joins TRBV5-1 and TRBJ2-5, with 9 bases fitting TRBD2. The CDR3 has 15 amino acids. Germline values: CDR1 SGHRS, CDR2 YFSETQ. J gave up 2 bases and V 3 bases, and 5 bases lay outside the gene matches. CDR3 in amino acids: CASSSLAGEQETQYF. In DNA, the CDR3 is TGCGCCAGCAGCTCCTTAGCGGGAGAACAAGAGACCCAGTACTTC.

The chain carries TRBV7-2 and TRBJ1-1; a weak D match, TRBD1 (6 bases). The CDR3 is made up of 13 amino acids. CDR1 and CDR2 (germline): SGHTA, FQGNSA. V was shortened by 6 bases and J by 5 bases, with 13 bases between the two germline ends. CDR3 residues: CASRTTGRTEAFF. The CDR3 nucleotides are TGTGCCAGCAGGACAACAGGGAGAACTGAAGCTTTCTTT.

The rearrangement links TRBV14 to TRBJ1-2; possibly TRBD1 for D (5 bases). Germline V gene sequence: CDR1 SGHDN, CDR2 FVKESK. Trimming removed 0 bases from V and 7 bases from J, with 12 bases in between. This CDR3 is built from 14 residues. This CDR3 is CASSQDLAGTGYTF. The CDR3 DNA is TGTGCCAGCAGCCAAGATTTAGCAGGGACTGGCTACACCTTC.

In DNA, the CDR3 is TGTGCCAGCAGCCCCCCGAACACTGAAGCTTTCTTT. It translates to CASSPPNTEAFF. The chain uses TRBV6-6 and TRBJ1-1; D uncertain. The germline V gene encodes CDR1 MNHNY and CDR2 SVGAGI (reference sequence). V lost 6 bases and J 1 base, leaving 6 bases between the germline ends. The CDR3 contains 12 residues.

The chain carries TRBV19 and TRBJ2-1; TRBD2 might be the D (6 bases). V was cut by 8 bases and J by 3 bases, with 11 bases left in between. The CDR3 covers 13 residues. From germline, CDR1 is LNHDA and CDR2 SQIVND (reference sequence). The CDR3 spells CASGRRDYNEQFF. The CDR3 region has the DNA TGTGCCAGTGGTCGGAGGGACTACAATGAGCAGTTCTTC.

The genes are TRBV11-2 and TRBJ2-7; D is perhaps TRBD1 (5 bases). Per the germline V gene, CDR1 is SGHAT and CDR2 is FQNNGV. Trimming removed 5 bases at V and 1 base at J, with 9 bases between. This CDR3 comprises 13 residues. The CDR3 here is CASSHRFSYEQYF. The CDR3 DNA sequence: TGTGCCAGCAGCCACAGGTTTTCCTACGAGCAGTACTTC.